This T cell receptor (beta chain) was identified in a study of cytomegalovirus exposure and HLA in healthy donors. The PCR used 60 Vbeta and 13 Jbeta primers. Data came from immunoSEQ multiplex PCR; TCRdb stores just in-frame clones and leaves some out. The table records some 120,000 clones, about three quarters of them present only once. Note on this clone: Its antigen is still unknown.

Points from the study as a whole: Later findings reportedly placed an Asian-associated ancestry cluster below the approximately 670-donor mean for N-insertions. Analyses of presence and absence presupposed an approximately uniform sequencing depth across donors.

V was clipped by 7 bases and J by 6 bases; unmatched bases: 11. Germline-derived CDR1 and CDR2 are SQVTM and ANQGSEA. This CDR3 is 13 amino acids long. Sequencing was done on a sample of PBMCs. This rearrangement joins TRBV29-1 to TRBJ2-7, with TRBD1 identical over 8 bases. This TCR came from a man aged 25 to 40 in good health and CMV-seronegative. DNA for the CDR3: TGCAGCGCCGAAGGACAGGGAAGAACCGAGCAGTACTTC. Its translation: CSAEGQGRTEQYF.